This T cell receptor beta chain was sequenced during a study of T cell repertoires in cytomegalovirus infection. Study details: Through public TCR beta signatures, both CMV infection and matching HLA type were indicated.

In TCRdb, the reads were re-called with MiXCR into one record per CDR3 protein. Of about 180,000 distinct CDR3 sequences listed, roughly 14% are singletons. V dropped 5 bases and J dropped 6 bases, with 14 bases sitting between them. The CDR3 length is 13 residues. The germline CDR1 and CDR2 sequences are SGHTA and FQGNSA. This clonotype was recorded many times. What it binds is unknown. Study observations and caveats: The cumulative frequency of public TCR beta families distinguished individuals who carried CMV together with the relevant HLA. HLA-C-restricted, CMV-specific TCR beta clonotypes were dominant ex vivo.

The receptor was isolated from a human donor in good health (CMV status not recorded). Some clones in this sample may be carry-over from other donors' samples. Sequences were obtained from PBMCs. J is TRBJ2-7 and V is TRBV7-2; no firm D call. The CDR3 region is CASSPLSPAEQYF. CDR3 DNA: TGTGCCAGCAGCCCTTTGTCTCCCGCCGAGCAGTACTTC. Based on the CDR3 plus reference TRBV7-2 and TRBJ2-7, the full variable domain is GAGVSQSPSNKVTEKGKDVELRCDPISGHTALYWYRQSLGQGLEFLIYFQGNSAPDKSGLPSDRFSAERTGGSVSTLTIQRTQQEDSAVYLCASSPLSPAEQYFGPGTRLTVT.